These 27 T cell receptor beta chains were sequenced from one sample in a study of T cell responses to AZD1222 COVID-19 vaccine. Measured with immunoSEQ multiplex PCR; TCRdb has only the in-frame clones, and not every one. The table includes approximately 45,000 clones, around 89% detected once. The sequencing here drew on peripheral blood, taken 28 days after the second AZD1222 dose. The receptors shown here come from an adult who received the AZD1222 COVID-19 vaccine.

The V and J genes are TRBV19 and TRBJ2-1, with 11 bases identical to TRBD2. Per germline, CDR1 LNHDA and CDR2 SQIVND (reference sequence). V was pared by 7 bases and J by 10 bases, with 6 bases of the junction left unmatched. This CDR3 comprises 13 residues. The CDR3 protein is CASKMTSGNEQFF. The DNA of the CDR3 is TGTGCCAGTAAAATGACTAGCGGGAACGAGCAGTTCTTC.

This chain uses TRBV7-8 with TRBJ1-2; no reliable D call. Germline-derived CDR1 and CDR2 are SGHVS and FQNEAQ. The CDR3 contains 13 residues. The V end was cut by 1 base, the J end by 8 bases, with 11 bases between. The DNA of the CDR3 is TGTGCCAGCAGCTTAGGAACATCGGGCGGCTACACCTTC. Protein sequence: CASSLGTSGGYTF.

The V and J genes are TRBV30 and TRBJ1-4, with a weak D call TRBD1 (5 bases). V was cut by 0 bases and J by 8 bases, with 16 bases left in between. CDR3 length: 15 residues. Germline CDR1 is GTSNPN and CDR2 is SVGIG (reference sequence). CDR3 nucleotide sequence: TGTGCCTGGAGTGTTGGAGGGACCCAGGGAGAAAAACTGTTTTTT. Its protein is CAWSVGGTQGEKLFF.

The table lists this clone with a few counts. The chain has TRBV7-9 and TRBJ1-2; TRBD1 matches 11 bases. The CDR3 has 15 residues. With V trimmed by 0 bases and J by 7 bases, 4 bases remained unmatched. Germline assignment: CDR1 SEHNR and CDR2 FQNEAQ (reference sequence). The CDR3, as DNA: TGTGCCAGCAGCTTAGCCGGGACAGGGGGTTTTGGCTACACCTTC. Amino acid sequence: CASSLAGTGGFGYTF.

The V call is TRBV7-9, the J call TRBJ2-3; 7 bases are a match to TRBD2. The CDR3 is 16 residues long. Germline values: CDR1 SEHNR, CDR2 FQNEAQ (reference sequence). V dropped 4 bases and J dropped 2; count of bases not matched to a gene: 9. The CDR3 nucleotides are TGTGCCAGCAGCTCACCCCCGGGGGGACTCACAGATACGCAGTATTTT. Amino acid sequence: CASSSPPGGLTDTQYF.

The CDR3 DNA is TGCGCCAGCAGCTTGGGTGGCGGAAACATTCAGTACTTC. It encodes CASSLGGGNIQYF. The chain is built from TRBV5-1 and TRBJ2-4; unclear D gene. Germline lookup yields CDR1 SGHRS and CDR2 YFSETQ. This CDR3 contains 13 residues. The V gene lost 0 bases and the J gene lost 6 bases, with 7 bases spanning the gap.

CDR3 sequence (DNA): TGTGCCAGCAGCTTAGTAGCTTTAGGCCAAGAGACCCAGTACTTC. Translating it yields CASSLVALGQETQYF. The genes are TRBV7-2 and TRBJ2-5; D gene uncertain. The CDR3 has 15 amino acids. Germline V gene sequence: CDR1 SGHTA, CDR2 FQGNSA. V lost 1 base to trimming and J lost 1 base, with 10 bases between them.

The chain combines TRBV19 with TRBJ1-2, with a tentative D call TRBD1 (6 bases). The CDR3 has 13 amino acids. Germline V lookup: CDR1 LNHDA, CDR2 SQIVND (reference sequence). Trimming pared 6 bases from V and 5 bases from J, leaving 13 bases between. Here the CDR3 reads CASSIGQRYGYTF. As DNA, the CDR3 is TGTGCCAGTAGCATCGGACAGAGGTATGGCTACACCTTC.

V usage is TRBV5-1 and J usage is TRBJ2-2; TRBD1 aligns across 8 bases. The CDR3 runs to 17 residues. V lost 1 base, J lost 4 bases, and 9 bases stayed unmatched. The germline gives CDR1 SGHRS, CDR2 YFSETQ. CDR3 bases: TGCGCCAGCAGCTTGACAGTTCTACAGGGGGTCACCGGGGAGCTGTTTTTT. It yields the protein CASSLTVLQGVTGELFF. Using reference TRBV5-1 and TRBJ2-2 for the parts outside the CDR3, the full variable domain is KAGVTQTPRYLIKTRGQQVTLSCSPISGHRSVSWYQQTPGQGLQFLFEYFSETQRNKGNFPGRFSGRQFSNSRSEMNVSTLELGDSALYLCASSLTVLQGVTGELFFGEGSRLTVL.

The chain joins TRBV15 to TRBJ2-2, with no clear D. Germline CDR1 is LNHNV and CDR2 is YYDKDF (reference sequence). The germline V and J ends were trimmed by 0 bases and 7 bases, with 3 bases remaining between them. The CDR3 sequence is 12 residues long. CDR3 in amino acids: CATSRDRGELFF. The CDR3, as DNA: TGTGCCACCAGCAGAGATCGCGGGGAGCTGTTTTTT.

The rearrangement joins TRBV27 to TRBJ1-6; a weak D match, TRBD1 (5 bases). Germline V CDR1 and CDR2: MNHEY, SMNVEV (reference sequence). V shed 5 bases and J shed 8 bases, with 19 bases lying between them. The CDR3 runs to 16 residues. This CDR3 is CASSLRGALGDSPLHF. CDR3 sequence (DNA): TGTGCCAGCAGTCTCCGAGGGGCCCTGGGGGATTCACCCCTCCACTTT.

The V and J genes are TRBV9 and TRBJ2-5; 8 positions agree with TRBD2. The CDR3 sequence is 14 residues long. Germline lookup yields CDR1 SGDLS and CDR2 YYNGEE. The ends lost 4 bases at V and 5 bases at J; junction bases unmatched: 7. The CDR3 region has the DNA TGTGCCAGCAGCCCCTCGGGGGGGCGGGAGACCCAGTACTTC. It translates to CASSPSGGRETQYF.

The chain uses TRBV4-1 and TRBJ2-1, with 14 bases identical to TRBD2. The CDR3 extends over 20 amino acids. Germline V CDR1 and CDR2: MGHRA, YSYEKL. Germline trimming cut 0 bases from V and 5 bases from J; bases unmatched to any gene: 12. The CDR3 region has the DNA TGCGCCAGCAGCCAAGATCCGACTAGCGGGAGGGTGGGGCTGGACAATGAGCAGTTCTTC. This encodes CASSQDPTSGRVGLDNEQFF.

The V gene is TRBV5-5, the J gene TRBJ1-1, with D perhaps TRBD1 (5 bases). This CDR3 is built from 16 residues. V dropped 4 bases and J dropped 0 bases, with 16 bases sitting between them. Germline-derived CDR1 and CDR2 are SGHKS and YYEKEE (reference sequence). CDR3 sequence: CASSIITGAMNTEAFF. The CDR3 coding sequence is TGTGCCAGCAGCATAATTACCGGGGCGATGAACACTGAAGCTTTCTTT.

This sequence joins TRBV29-1 and TRBJ1-1; TRBD1 matches at 11 bases. Trimming took 8 bases from V and 3 from J; bases not matched to a gene: 8. The CDR3 is made up of 14 amino acids. Germline-derived CDR1 and CDR2 are SQVTM and ANQGSEA. This CDR3 reads CSLAGQGVDTEAFF. In DNA form, the CDR3 reads TGCAGCTTGGCGGGACAGGGGGTGGACACTGAAGCTTTCTTT.

The chain employs TRBV19 and TRBJ1-4; possible D gene TRBD1, 6 bases. The CDR3 sequence is 16 residues long. Germline V gene sequence: CDR1 LNHDA, CDR2 SQIVND (reference sequence). Trimming shortened V by 9 bases and J by 2 bases, and 19 bases separated the two germline ends. The CDR3 DNA reads TGTGCCAGCAATGCAGACCGGGGGCGGACTAATGAAAAACTGTTTTTT. Translation: CASNADRGRTNEKLFF.

The gene calls are TRBV6-5 and TRBJ2-1; the D is unclear. The CDR3 extends over 15 amino acids. Germline-derived CDR1 and CDR2 are MNHEY and SVGAGI. Trimming pared 0 bases from V and 2 bases from J, leaving 8 bases between. The CDR3 nucleotides are TGTGCCAGCAGTTACTCCGCAGGCCCCTACAATGAGCAGTTCTTC. Translated, it gives CASSYSAGPYNEQFF.

The V and J genes are TRBV10-3 and TRBJ1-3; 7 nucleotides match TRBD1. The CDR3 runs 15 residues. CDR1 ENHRY and CDR2 SYGVKD come from the germline V gene. J was trimmed by 0 bases and V by 6 bases; bases with no gene match: 5. This chain's CDR3 is CAIREGQNSGNTIYF. As DNA, the CDR3 is TGTGCCATCAGGGAGGGACAGAACTCTGGAAACACCATATATTTT.

The chain recombines TRBV19 with TRBJ2-7; TRBD1 agrees at 8 bases. Trimming at V came to 5 bases and at J to 6 bases, leaving 12 bases not matched to a gene. CDR3 length equals 15 residues. Germline lookup yields CDR1 LNHDA and CDR2 SQIVND (reference sequence). The CDR3 nucleotides are TGTGCCAGTAGTCTCCCCCACAGGGGGATCCCCGAGCAGTACTTC. This sequence encodes CASSLPHRGIPEQYF. The whole variable domain, filled in from reference TRBV19 and TRBJ2-7, reads DGGITQSPKYLFRKEGQNVTLSCEQNLNHDAMYWYRQDPGQGLRLIYYSQIVNDFQKGDIAEGYSVSREKKESFPLTVTSAQKNPTAFYLCASSLPHRGIPEQYFGPGTRLTVT.

This rearrangement joins TRBV21-1 to TRBJ1-1; the table's D call, TRBD1, has no DNA check behind it. TRBV21-1 is a pseudogene locus. CDR3 length: 16 amino acids. The CDR3 reads CASSKGQGHMNTEAFF. The CDR3 nucleotides are TGTGCCAGCAGCAAGGGACAGGGGCACATGAACACTGAAGCTTTCTTT.

The rearrangement uses TRBV29-1 and TRBJ2-3, with 8 bases lining up with TRBD1. Germline CDR1 is SQVTM and CDR2 is ANQGSEA. CDR3 length equals 14 residues. With V trimmed by 2 bases and J by 5 bases, 6 bases remained unmatched. The CDR3: CSVEPNTGGDTQYF. CDR3 DNA sequence: TGCAGCGTTGAACCCAACACAGGGGGAGATACGCAGTATTTT.

V gene TRBV24-1 combines with J gene TRBJ2-5, with D tentatively TRBD1 or TRBD2 (5 bases each). The CDR3 extends over 16 amino acids. V lost 3 bases, J lost 5 bases, and 18 bases lay in between. Looked up from germline, CDR1 is KGHDR and CDR2 is SFDVKD. This CDR3 is CATSDPRDPGRETQYF. In nucleotides, the CDR3 is TGTGCCACCAGTGATCCACGGGACCCGGGCCGGGAGACCCAGTACTTC.

V gene TRBV4-1 combines with J gene TRBJ1-2, with 9 bases fitting TRBD1. CDR3 size: 16 residues. Per germline, CDR1 MGHRA and CDR2 YSYEKL. The V and J ends lost 0 bases and 2 bases, in that order; junction bases with no gene match: 4. CDR3 DNA sequence: TGCGCCAGCAGCCAAGATAGACAGGGGGGGAACTATGGCTACACCTTC. Protein: CASSQDRQGGNYGYTF.

This chain joins TRBV4-1 and TRBJ2-3; 12 bases line up with TRBD2. In germline, CDR1 is MGHRA, CDR2 YSYEKL. The CDR3 consists of 13 residues. J was trimmed by 5 bases and V by 10 bases; bases with no gene match: 4. The CDR3 reads CATSGLAGDTQYF. CDR3 nucleotide sequence: TGCGCCACCTCGGGACTAGCGGGAGATACGCAGTATTTT.

The rearrangement links TRBV20-1 to TRBJ1-6, with 10 bases fitting TRBD1. The junction had 8 bases not matched to a gene; V was cut back by 3 bases and J by 9 bases. The CDR3 is 15 residues long. The germline V gene has CDR1 DFQATT and CDR2 SNEGSKA (reference sequence). The CDR3 nucleotides are TGCAGTGCTAGTTCCCTGGGACAGGGGACTTCACCCCTCCACTTT. It encodes CSASSLGQGTSPLHF.

V gene TRBV5-4 combines with J gene TRBJ1-6; D uncertain. Trimming cost V 0 bases and J 6 bases, with 7 bases left between them. The germline V gene encodes CDR1 SGHNT and CDR2 YYREEE (reference sequence). The CDR3 is 14 residues long. The CDR3 sequence is CASSLEQLNSPLHF. CDR3 in DNA: TGTGCCAGCAGCTTGGAACAGCTTAATTCACCCCTCCACTTT.

The chain employs TRBV30 and TRBJ2-5, with D possibly matching TRBD1 (6 bases). CDR1 is GTSNPN, CDR2 SVGIG, per germline (reference sequence). The CDR3 sequence is 15 residues long. The V end was cut by 2 bases, the J end by 5 bases, with 18 bases between. The CDR3 nucleotides read TGTGCCTGGAGTATAACACCAGGGGCGGGTGAGACCCAGTACTTC. Translated: CAWSITPGAGETQYF.